This TCR beta chain was sequenced during a study of blood T cell repertoires in COVID-19. Overall study context: The study drew acute and convalescent COVID-19 samples from the United States, Italy and Spain. Sample material is recorded as cDNA or gDNA derived from T cells, B-cell-depleted T cells, or PBMCs.

Those enrolled in Seattle joined during active infection and were followed longitudinally afterward. Trimming removed 4 bases from V and 6 bases from J, with 9 bases in between. CDR1 and CDR2 from the germline V gene are SEHNR and FQNEAQ (reference sequence). The CDR3 is made up of 12 amino acids. As handled by the study authors: Reference gene primer amplification gave estimated nucleated cell counts. Assay used: immunoSEQ multiplex PCR; TCRdb lists only in-frame clones, some missing. V and J calls and clone size are copied from that table; D and trimming were computed from the DNA. The table shows roughly 150,000 clones, with approximately 86% occurring only once.

The chain combines TRBV7-9 with TRBJ1-1; the D gene is possibly TRBD1 (6 bases). The source of this sequence is a woman older than 75 with COVID-19, enrolled during active disease. Material: peripheral blood. DNA for the CDR3: TGTGCCAGCAGCTCAACAGGGTCTGAAGCTTTCTTT. Protein sequence: CASSSTGSEAFF.